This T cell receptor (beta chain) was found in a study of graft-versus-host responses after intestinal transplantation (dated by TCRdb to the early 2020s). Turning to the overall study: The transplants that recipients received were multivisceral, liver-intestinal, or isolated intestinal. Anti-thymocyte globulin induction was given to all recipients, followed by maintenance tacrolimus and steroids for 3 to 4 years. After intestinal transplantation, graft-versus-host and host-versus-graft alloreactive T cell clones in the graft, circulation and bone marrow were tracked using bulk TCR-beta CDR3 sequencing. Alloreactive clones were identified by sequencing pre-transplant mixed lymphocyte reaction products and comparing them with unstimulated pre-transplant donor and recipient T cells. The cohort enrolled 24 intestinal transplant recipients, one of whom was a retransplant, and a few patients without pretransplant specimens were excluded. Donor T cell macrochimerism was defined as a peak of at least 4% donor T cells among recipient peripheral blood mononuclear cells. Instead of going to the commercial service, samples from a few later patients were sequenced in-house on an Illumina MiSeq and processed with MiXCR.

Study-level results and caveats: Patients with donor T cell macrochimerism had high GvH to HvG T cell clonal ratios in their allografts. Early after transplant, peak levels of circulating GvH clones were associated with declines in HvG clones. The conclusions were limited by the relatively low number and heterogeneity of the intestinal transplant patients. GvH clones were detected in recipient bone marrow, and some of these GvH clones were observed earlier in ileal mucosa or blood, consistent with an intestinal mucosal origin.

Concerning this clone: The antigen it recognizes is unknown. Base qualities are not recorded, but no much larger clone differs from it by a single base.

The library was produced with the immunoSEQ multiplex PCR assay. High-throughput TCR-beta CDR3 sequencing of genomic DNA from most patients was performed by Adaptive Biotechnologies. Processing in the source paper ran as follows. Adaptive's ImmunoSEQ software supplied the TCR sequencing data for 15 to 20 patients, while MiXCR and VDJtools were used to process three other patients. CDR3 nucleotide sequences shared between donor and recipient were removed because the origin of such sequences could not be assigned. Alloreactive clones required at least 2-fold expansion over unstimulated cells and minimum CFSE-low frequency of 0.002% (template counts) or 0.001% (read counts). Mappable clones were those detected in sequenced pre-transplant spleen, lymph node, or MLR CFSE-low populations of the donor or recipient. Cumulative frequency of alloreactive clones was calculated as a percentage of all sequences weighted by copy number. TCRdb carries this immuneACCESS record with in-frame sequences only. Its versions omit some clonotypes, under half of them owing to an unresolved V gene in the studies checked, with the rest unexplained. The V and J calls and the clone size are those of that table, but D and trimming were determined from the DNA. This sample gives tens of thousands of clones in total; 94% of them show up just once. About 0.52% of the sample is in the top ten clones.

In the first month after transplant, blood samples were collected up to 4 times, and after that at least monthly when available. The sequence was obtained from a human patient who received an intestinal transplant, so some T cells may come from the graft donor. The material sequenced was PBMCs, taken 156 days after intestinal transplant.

In nucleotides, the sequence is TGTGCCAGCAGTTTATGGGGGGGCGGTAATCAGCCCCAGCATTTT. Its protein is CASSLWGGGNQPQHF. The chain employs TRBV28 and TRBJ1-5, with a tentative D gene TRBD1 over 6 matching bases. From the cysteine through the phenylalanine, the CDR3 covers 15 amino acids. The read is trimmed to its CDR3 DNA, 45 bases read in frame from base 1. Reading the germline V gene gives CDR1 MDHEN and CDR2 SYDVKM. Cut back by 0 bases and 4 bases, the V and J ends lie 10 bases apart. The full variable domain, completed from the reference TRBV28 and TRBJ1-5 proteins outside the CDR3, reads DVKVTQSSRYLVKRTGEKVFLECVQDMDHENMFWYRQDPGLGLRLIYFSYDVKMKEKGDIPEGYSVSREKKERFSLILESASTNQTSMYLCASSLWGGGNQPQHFGDGTRLSIL.